The clone carrying this T cell receptor (beta chain) turned up a few times. Its matching antigen is unknown. This record comes from a study of CD8+ T cells in alopecia areata. Background on the study: Dosing with tofacitinib proceeded for 6 to 18 months, followed by 6 months off drug.

Study findings and constraints: Patients shared TCRs less clearly than mice did, possibly for HLA-related reasons. Scalp repertoires also include resident alphabeta T cells from normal skin. In lesional scalp, particularly from alopecia totalis/universalis, clonality was higher than in normal scalp.

RNA extraction was followed by reverse transcription into cDNA, which acted as the sequencing template. Only in-frame clones appear in the TCRdb table, and some are missing; sequencing was by immunoSEQ multiplex PCR. The table lists 150,000 or so clones, 40% to 60% of them singletons. The trim removed 7 bases at V and 6 bases at J, leaving 4 bases unmatched. The CDR3 is 11 amino acids. CDR1 is SQVTM and CDR2 is ANQGSEA in the germline V gene. The sample here was CD8+ T cells sorted from blood, taken at week 0. The chain is built from TRBV29-1 and TRBJ2-7; 9 bases map to TRBD2. The TCR comes from a human donor with alopecia areata. CDR3 sequence reads: CSAGTSSEQYF. Here the CDR3 DNA reads TGCAGCGCCGGGACTAGCAGCGAGCAGTACTTC.